This entry lists 2 T cell receptor beta chains sequenced from one sample in a study of vaccination effects on CD4 cells after COVID-19 (dated by TCRdb to between 2021 and 2024). In the ViraFEST assay, PBMC were stimulated with viral peptide pools, and TCR sequencing was then used to find antigen-specific CD4+ T cell clonotypes based on their expansion. After roughly 11 days of culture, CD4+ T cells were isolated with the EasySep CD4+ T cell isolation kit. The absence of prior SARS-CoV-2 infection in healthy vaccine recipients was confirmed by negative nucleocapsid antibodies before and after vaccination. These receptors have no known antigen. Receptor libraries were prepared by the immunoSEQ multiplex PCR assay. TCRdb's version of the immuneACCESS table is confined to in-frame rearrangements and falls short of the full clone set. An unresolved V gene accounts for under half of the shortfall where checked; the remainder is of unknown origin. This sample lists approximately 76,000 clones; around 76% were detected once. The leading ten clones occupy roughly a tenth of the sample.

This specimen was CD4+ T cells from PBMCs cultured with SARS-CoV-2 spike peptides, taken before COVID-19 vaccination. The cell subset or site label on this specimen signifies: SARS-CoV-2 spike overlapping peptide pool stimulation. Receptor source: a human donor who received a COVID-19 vaccine.

J is TRBJ1-4 and V is TRBV7-9, with 9 bases lining up with TRBD1. The germline gives CDR1 SEHNR, CDR2 FQNEAQ (reference sequence). The CDR3 spans 18 residues. With 1 base clipped from V and 2 bases from J, the junction kept 8 bases outside the gene matches. The CDR3 is CASSLGLWDRATNEKLFF. For the CDR3, the DNA is TGTGCCAGCAGCTTAGGCCTATGGGACAGGGCCACTAATGAAAAACTGTTTTTT.

This clone was picked up a small number of times. The chain employs TRBV12-3 or TRBV12-4 and TRBJ2-2; the D call may be TRBD1 or TRBD2 (6 bases each). Between the trimmed V and J ends, which lost 5 bases and 6 bases, there was a span of 7 bases. The CDR3 consists of 12 residues. The CDR3 loop is CASSGGPGELFF. In nucleotides, the CDR3 is TGTGCCAGCAGTGGGGGGCCCGGGGAGCTGTTTTTT.